This T cell receptor (beta chain) is drawn from a study of T cell responses to AZD1222 COVID-19 vaccine. Study-level information: Recipients boosted at about 4 weeks or about 12 weeks are pooled. Study conclusions and caveats: Donor demographics were predominantly white British with a female majority; clonal diversity may be underestimated. Spike-wide vaccine-associated CD4 TCRs dominated at 160-218 and 743-854.

This clone has more than one count but fewer than ten. The antigen remains undetermined. Only in-frame clones appear in the TCRdb table, and some are missing; sequencing was by immunoSEQ multiplex PCR. Of 53,000 or so clones in the sample, roughly 84% are singletons; the top ten hold more than 20%. Trimming shortened V by 7 bases and J by 2 bases, and 13 bases separated the two germline ends. The CDR3 is 13 residues long. Germline CDR1 and CDR2: SGHDT and YYEEEE. This sequence joins TRBV5-6 and TRBJ2-7; D is possibly TRBD1 (6 bases). The origin of this receptor is an adult in good health. Sequenced material: peripheral blood, taken on day 0 of AZD1222 vaccination. The CDR3 DNA sequence: TGTGCCAGCTACGACAGGCCAGCCTACGAGCAGTACTTC. This sequence encodes CASYDRPAYEQYF.